A selection of T cell receptor beta chains follows, all from one sample in a study of OX40 agonist ivuxolimab in advanced cancers. Profiling relied on immunoSEQ multiplex PCR, and the TCRdb table lists in-frame clones only, not all of them. The sample lists around 60,000 clones; approximately 80% were seen once. Sequenced here: CD4+ or CD8+ T cells sorted from blood, sampled in a trial of the OX40 agonist ivuxolimab. The receptors were gathered from an adult with an advanced solid tumor such as melanoma, head and neck, liver or kidney cancer. Both conserved end residues are part of each CDR3. The D gene is left open where the match is weak. Expanded clones are given a class, and other clones once, few, many or no size at all.

>TRBV5-6|TRBD2|TRBJ2-7|.
CASSLDLGLAGEPVF
TGTGCCAGCAGCTTGGATTTGGGACTAGCGGGAGAACCTGTATTC
>TRBV4-2|.|TRBJ2-7|.
CASSQTLAGSYEQYF
TGTGCCAGCAGCCAGACCTTGGCGGGCTCCTACGAGCAGTACTTC
>TRBV7-5|.|TRBJ2-5|.
CARSLASLVIETQYF
TGTGCCAGAAGCTTAGCCTCCTTAGTTATAGAGACCCAGTACTTC
>TRBV19|.|TRBJ2-2|.
CASSRRGELFF
TGTGCCAGTAGTCGACGGGGGGAGCTGTTTTTT
>TRBV13|.|TRBJ2-2|.
CASSAWGAGGELFF
TGTGCCAGCAGCGCATGGGGGGCAGGCGGGGAGCTGTTTTTT
>TRBV19|TRBD1|TRBJ2-5|.
CASSPDRGPGETQYF
TGTGCCAGTAGTCCGGACAGGGGTCCTGGGGAGACCCAGTACTTC
>TRBV5-6|.|TRBJ1-5|.
CASSLASGRSNQPQHF
TGTGCCAGCAGCTTGGCTTCAGGGAGGAGCAATCAGCCCCAGCATTTT
>TRBV10-3|.|TRBJ1-5|.
CAISATADQPQHF
TGTGCCATCAGTGCGACAGCTGATCAGCCCCAGCATTTT
>TRBV12-5|.|TRBJ2-6|.
CASGTQGAGQSRANVLTF
TGTGCTAGTGGTACTCAAGGTGCAGGACAAAGTCGGGCCAACGTCCTGACTTTC
>TRBV28|.|TRBJ1-2|.
CASSQSGRGNTF
TGTGCCAGCAGCCAAAGCGGGCGGGGAAACACCTTC
>TRBV5-8|TRBD1|TRBJ1-1|.
CAGRDRGNTEAFF
TGTGCCGGGCGGGACAGGGGGAACACTGAAGCTTTCTTT
>TRBV5-1|TRBD1|TRBJ1-1|.
CASSRGTEPNTEAFF
TGCGCCAGCAGCCGAGGGACAGAACCGAACACTGAAGCTTTCTTT
>TRBV9|TRBD1|TRBJ1-2|.
CASTRQGGWYGYTF
TGTGCCAGCACTCGACAGGGAGGGTGGTATGGCTACACCTTC
>TRBV2|.|TRBJ2-3|once
CASSVLATDTQYF
TGTGCCAGCAGTGTTCTAGCTACAGATACGCAGTATTTT
>TRBV6-5|.|TRBJ2-7|.
CASRKSPSSYEQYF
TGTGCCAGCAGGAAAAGTCCTAGCTCCTACGAGCAGTACTTC
>TRBV6-1|.|TRBJ1-5|.
CASTGSTERPQHF
TGTGCCAGCACCGGGTCCACGGAACGGCCCCAGCATTTT
>TRBV19|TRBD1|TRBJ1-1|.
CASSEGQGRGAFF
TGTGCCAGTAGTGAGGGACAGGGGAGAGGAGCTTTCTTT
>TRBV5-1|.|TRBJ2-7|once
CASSLSVDYEQYF
TGCGCCAGCAGCTTGTCGGTGGACTACGAGCAGTACTTC
>TRBV28|.|TRBJ2-5|.
CASSEPGRLETQYF
TGTGCCAGCAGCGAGCCAGGGAGGCTGGAGACCCAGTACTTC
>TRBV6-5|.|TRBJ2-7|.
CASSDRYEQYF
TGTGCCAGCAGTGACCGCTACGAGCAGTACTTC
>TRBV10-3|TRBD2|TRBJ2-3|.
CAISSGTSGGGDTQYF
TGTGCCATCAGTTCCGGGACTAGCGGGGGAGGAGATACGCAGTATTTT
>TRBV19|TRBD2|TRBJ2-2|.
CASSFAGGIGELFF
TGTGCCAGTAGTTTCGCGGGAGGGATCGGGGAGCTGTTTTTT
>TRBV11-2|TRBD2|TRBJ2-3|.
CASNFASGGGDTQYF
TGTGCCAGCAACTTCGCTAGCGGGGGGGGAGATACGCAGTATTTT
>TRBV7-9|.|TRBJ2-1|.
CASSLVRMEQFF
TGTGCCAGCAGCTTAGTCCGAATGGAGCAGTTCTTC